The source of this T cell receptor (beta chain) is a study of T cells after yellow fever vaccination. TCRdb re-derived calls from the 5' RACE reads in MiXCR, one entry per CDR3 protein. The sample includes a few hundred thousand distinct CDR3 sequences, approximately 3.9% of them seen just once. Study-wide results and limits: Subsequent booster samples again held most clones from primary vaccination (96% CD4, nearly 90% CD8). Although the secondary response was weaker, it peaked faster, at day 5 versus 15.

This clonotype was recorded at least ten times. Its antigen is as yet unknown. Germline V lookup: CDR1 SQVTM, CDR2 ANQGSEA. V was pared by 7 bases and J by 2 bases, with 8 bases of the junction left unmatched. This CDR3 spans 14 amino acids. This chain connects TRBV29-1 to TRBJ2-1; 7 bases fit TRBD1. The sequences come from PBMCs, collected on the day of the yellow fever booster vaccination. The receptor was isolated from a man between 18 and 29 years old who received the YFV17D yellow fever vaccine. CDR3 sequence: CSAPGGFAYNEQFF. The CDR3 nucleotides are TGCAGCGCCCCAGGGGGTTTTGCCTACAATGAGCAGTTCTTC.